This T cell receptor (beta chain) comes out of a study of long-term antiretroviral therapy in people with HIV (dated by TCRdb to between 2020 and 2023). About the full investigation: Collection of the earliest samples took place about a decade ahead of the 2015 WHO recommendation for immediate ART, at a time when ART was typically delayed until CD4 counts fell. Among the 30 or so participants with HIV, eleven to twelve were female. From some 30 adults with confirmed HIV infection, the cohort provided 192 cryopreserved PBMC samples, gathered serially across a mean of approximately six years (range 1-12). A retrospective serial study tested whether changes in peripheral blood TRB repertoire composition and diversity were associated with ART initiation and durable HIV suppression. No cross-contamination during QIAcube processing turned up in test extractions that ran a monoclonal T-cell line alongside 30 to 35 polyclonal samples. General study outcomes and caveats: The repertoire was dominated across all time points by expanded TRB clones identified before ART initiation, although this dominance was seen to fluctuate and to decrease in many PLHIV after ART. Compared with controls, HIV repertoires had narrower CDR3 length ranges, and the network structure pointed to an antigen-experienced repertoire that shifted only slightly toward naive after ART. Owing to limited PBMC availability, only the TCR beta chain was sequenced, without alpha chain pairing. Inferences about post-ART repertoire changes are limited because no data were available on ART adherence, viral resistance or therapy changes. Starting ART was linked to a significant rise in TRB diversity, yet even with long-term ART the diversity remained significantly lower than in transplant donor controls. Samples dated from the mid-2000s to the late 2010s, and the ART regimens used may be less effective than current ones. Because cell numbers in pre-ART samples were limited, unsorted PBMC were profiled instead of sorted CD4+ and CD8+ T cells.

At the junction V is shortened by 0 bases and J by 3 bases, with 9 bases in between. The CDR3 contains 14 residues, cysteine and phenylalanine counted. Just the 42-base CDR3 DNA is kept, in frame starting at base 1. CDR1 and CDR2, looked up from the germline V gene (reference sequence), are SGHNT and YYREEE. This clone turned up a few times. This clone's antigen is unknown. Base qualities are missing; no much larger clone stands one base away. Inclusion was restricted to participants for whom at least one PBMC sample before ART initiation and at least two post-ART samples were available. Every participant with HIV received treatment in the United States of America. Before DNA extraction, cryopreserved samples of roughly 0.95-10 million PBMC were thawed and washed. At the time of the earliest PBMC sample for each participant with HIV, ages ranged from about 23 to 60 years. PBMC samples were contributed by each participant from 1-4 timepoints before ART initiation and 2-8 timepoints after ART initiation, with a median of 7 samples. For every participant, serial HIV viral load, CD4+ T-cell count, ART history and demographic data were obtained. Using a Qiagen kit on a QIAcube, genomic DNA was extracted from unsorted PBMC, with samples processed in batches of 12.

The immunoSEQ hsTCRB v3.0 assay was used at survey level resolution to sequence the TRB variable region. TRB sequencing targeted a depth of about 35,000-50,000 T-cell genomes per sample. An Illumina MiSeq with a v3 150-cycle kit was used to sequence the pooled TRB libraries. The authors' pipeline ran thus. Analysis of repertoires was carried out in R inside a reproducible Nextflow workflow spanning QC, data transformation and analysis. LymphoSeq2, an R package for AIRR-Seq data exploration, was used to implement custom analyses. A handful of samples yielding fewer than 5000 total TRB sequences were excluded, leaving more than 150 analyzed HIV repertoires. Among the roughly 190 retained HIV repertoires, roughly 60 were collected before ART initiation and some 130 were collected after ART initiation. Each repertoire was downsampled to 5000 TRB nucleotide sequences, and summary statistics were averaged across 100 downsampling iterations. Only TRB sequences with CDR3 regions of at least seven amino acids were retained for analysis. Diversity was assessed using a clonality score derived from Shannon entropy and using the Gini coefficient. In repertoire networks, the top 5000 CDR3 amino acid sequences were linked whenever an edit distance of one separated two sequences. GLIPH2 predicted antigen specificity groups and MHC restriction for TRB CDR3 amino acid sequences. CDR3 amino acid sequences were matched against VDJdb and McPAS-TCR to flag known CMV, EBV, HIV or tissue antigen associations. Pre-ART, post-ART and control groups were compared with Wilcoxon signed-rank tests and Holm-Bonferroni correction. TCRdb took this table from immuneACCESS and kept in-frame rearrangements with V and J called. Such tables lack part of the clones; where checked against another copy, unresolved V genes explain under half of the gap, and the rest is unexplained. That table supplies the V and J calls and clone size; D and trimming were determined from the DNA. A total of around 23,000 clones appear in this sample, roughly 89% of them only once. The ten top clones hold roughly 9.3% of the sample.

Specimen: unsorted PBMCs, collected 1.8 years before starting antiretroviral therapy. The receptor was isolated from a man between 50 and 59 years old with HIV. The sequence is built from TRBV5-4 and TRBJ1-1, with the identity of the D gene unclear. The DNA is as follows: TGTGCCAGCAGCTTGGACTACCGGGACACTGAAGCTTTCTTT. It translates to CASSLDYRDTEAFF.